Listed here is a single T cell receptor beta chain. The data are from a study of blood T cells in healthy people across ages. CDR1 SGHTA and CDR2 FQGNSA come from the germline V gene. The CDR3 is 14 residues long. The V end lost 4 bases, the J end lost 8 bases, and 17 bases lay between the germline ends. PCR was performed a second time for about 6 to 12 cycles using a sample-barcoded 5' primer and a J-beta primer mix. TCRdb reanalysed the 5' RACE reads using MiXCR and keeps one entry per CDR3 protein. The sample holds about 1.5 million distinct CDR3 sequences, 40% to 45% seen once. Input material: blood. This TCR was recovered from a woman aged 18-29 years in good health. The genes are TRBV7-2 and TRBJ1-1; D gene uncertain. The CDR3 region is CASSSLTPRAEAFF. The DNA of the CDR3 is TGTGCCAGCAGCTCACTAACCCCTCGGGCCGAAGCTTTCTTT.